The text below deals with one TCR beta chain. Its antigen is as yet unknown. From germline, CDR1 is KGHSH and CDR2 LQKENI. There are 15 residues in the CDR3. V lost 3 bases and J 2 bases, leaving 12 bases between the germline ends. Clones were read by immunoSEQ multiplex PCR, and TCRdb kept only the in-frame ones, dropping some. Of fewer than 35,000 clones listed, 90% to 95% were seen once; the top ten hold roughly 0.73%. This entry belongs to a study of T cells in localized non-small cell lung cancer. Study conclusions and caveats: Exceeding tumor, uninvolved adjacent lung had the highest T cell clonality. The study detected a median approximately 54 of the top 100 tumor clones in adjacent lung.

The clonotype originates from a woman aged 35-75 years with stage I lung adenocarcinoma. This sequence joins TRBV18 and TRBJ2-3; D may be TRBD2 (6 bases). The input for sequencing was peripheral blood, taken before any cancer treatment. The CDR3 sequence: CASSPRASDTDTQYF. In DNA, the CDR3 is TGTGCCAGCTCACCGAGGGCTAGCGACACAGATACGCAGTATTTT.